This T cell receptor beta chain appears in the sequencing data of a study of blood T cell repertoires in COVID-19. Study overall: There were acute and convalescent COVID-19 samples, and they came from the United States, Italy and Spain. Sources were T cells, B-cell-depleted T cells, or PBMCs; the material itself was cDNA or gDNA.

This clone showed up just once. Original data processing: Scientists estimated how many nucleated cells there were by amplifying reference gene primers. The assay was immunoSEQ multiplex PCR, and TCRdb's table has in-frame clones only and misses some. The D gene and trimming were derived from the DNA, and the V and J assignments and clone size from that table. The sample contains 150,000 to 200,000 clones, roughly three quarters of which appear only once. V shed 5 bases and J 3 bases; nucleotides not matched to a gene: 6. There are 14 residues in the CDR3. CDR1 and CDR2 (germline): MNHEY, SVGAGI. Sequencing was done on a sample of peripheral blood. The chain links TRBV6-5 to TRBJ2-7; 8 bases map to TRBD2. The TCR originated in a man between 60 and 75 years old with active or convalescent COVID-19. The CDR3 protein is CASSPGRVDYEQYF. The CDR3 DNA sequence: TGTGCCAGCAGTCCCGGGAGGGTAGACTACGAGCAGTACTTC.